Below are 4 T cell receptor beta chains sequenced from a single sample in a study of post-analysis software for immune sequencing data. Findings of the study overall: TRBV5-6, TRBV5-1 and TRBV20-1 were among four to six TRBV segments more frequent in patients than controls.

Unique molecular identifiers had been added to the TCR beta cDNA libraries. Using its own MiXCR run on the PCR reads, TCRdb lists one record per CDR3 protein. Among about 570,000 distinct CDR3 sequences listed, around 36% were seen once. These receptors are not linked to any known antigen. Sequences were obtained from blood. The receptor source for this set is a girl aged 2-17 years with multiple sclerosis.

Remarks on this clonotype: A much larger clone sits a single nucleotide away, making a read error possible. The chain combines TRBV6-6 with TRBJ2-7, with TRBD1 matching 7 bases. Germline CDR1 and CDR2: MNHNY and SVGAGI (reference sequence). V dropped 6 bases and J dropped 3; count of bases not matched to a gene: 5. This CDR3 contains 13 residues. For the CDR3, the DNA is TGTGCCAGCAGGCCAGGGACAGTCTACGAGCAGTACTTC. Translating gives CASRPGTVYEQYF.

The chain uses TRBV2 and TRBJ2-5; 10 nucleotides line up with TRBD1. The CDR3 extends over 12 amino acids. Per the germline V gene, CDR1 is SNHLY and CDR2 is FYNNEI. V trimming: 6 bases; J trimming: 13 bases; junction bases outside the gene matches: 8. The CDR3 reads CASSGQGVPLYF. The CDR3, as DNA: TGTGCCAGCAGCGGACAGGGGGTCCCCTTGTACTTC.

The chain employs TRBV29-1 and TRBJ2-5; D is uncertain. CDR3 size: 13 residues. The germline V and J ends were trimmed by 8 bases and 2 bases, with 15 bases remaining between them. Germline CDR1 SQVTM, CDR2 ANQGSEA. CDR3 sequence: CSTLTQLQETQYF. In DNA form, the CDR3 reads TGCAGCACACTGACACAGCTACAAGAGACCCAGTACTTC. Variable domain in full (rest from reference TRBV29-1 and TRBJ2-5): SAVISQKPSRDICQRGTSLTIQCQVDSQVTMMFWYRQQPGQSLTLIATANQGSEATYESGFVIDKFPISRPNLTFSTLTVSNMSPEDSSIYLCSTLTQLQETQYFGPGTRLLVL.

A few counts support this clonotype. The chain has TRBV7-2 and TRBJ2-3, with no clear D. V lost 5 bases, J lost 0 bases, and 9 bases lay in between. The CDR3 covers 14 residues. The V gene's germline CDR1 is SGHTA and CDR2 FQGNSA. The CDR3 sequence is CASSRAASTDTQYF. CDR3 bases: TGTGCCAGCAGCCGGGCGGCTAGCACAGATACGCAGTATTTT.